This entry describes one TCR beta chain. J lost 1 base, V lost 5 bases, and 7 bases had no gene match. The CDR3 runs to 15 residues. Germline CDR1 SEHNR, CDR2 FQNEAQ (reference sequence). This record belongs to a study of CD8 T cells in Susac syndrome. Each multiple sclerosis control was a treatment-naive patient with relapsing-remitting disease that was either stable or active. A quantity of 0.5 to 1 ug RNA underwent reverse transcription using random hexamers. In TCRdb, the immunoSEQ multiplex PCR reads were re-called with MiXCR into one record per CDR3 protein. The table lists about 280,000 distinct CDR3 sequences, approximately 81% of them singletons.

The source material was CD8+ T cells from PBMCs. The TCR comes from a human donor with multiple sclerosis. The chain couples TRBV7-9 to TRBJ1-1; TRBD1 aligns across 7 bases. The chain's CDR3 is CASSHGGQQNTEAFF. The CDR3 nucleotides are TGTGCCAGCAGCCATGGGGGACAGCAGAACACTGAAGCTTTCTTT.